Presented here are 5 T cell receptor beta chains from one specimen sequenced in a study of T cells in Graves' hyperthyroidism and ophthalmopathy. RNA transcripts provided the source from which TCR beta CDR3 regions were amplified. An initial round of RT-PCR targeting the TCR CDR3 relied on the HTBI primer set. TCRdb re-derived calls from the multiplex PCR reads in MiXCR, one entry per CDR3 protein. The table includes about 290,000 distinct CDR3 sequences, approximately 14% detected once. Sequencing used blood. The receptors here all came from a middle-aged woman with Graves' hyperthyroidism.

This clonotype came up many times. The chain couples TRBV12-3 or TRBV12-4 to TRBJ2-7, with TRBD1 identical over 7 bases. The CDR3 spans 14 residues. V was clipped by 3 bases and J by 2 bases; unmatched bases: 4. In DNA, the CDR3 is TGTGCCAGCAGTTTCGGGGACAGTGCCTACGAGCAGTACTTC. It codes for CASSFGDSAYEQYF.

This clonotype was detected ten times or more. V is TRBV6-1 and J is TRBJ2-1, with 7 bases that match TRBD2. V was pared by 4 bases and J by 5 bases, with 8 bases of the junction left unmatched. CDR1 MNHNS and CDR2 SASEGT come from the germline V gene. This CDR3 contains 15 residues. The CDR3 coding sequence is TGTGCCAGCAGTGTGGGGGGGGGACTTAACAATGAGCAGTTCTTC. Translation gives CASSVGGGLNNEQFF.

This clonotype showed up many times. V usage is TRBV12-3 or TRBV12-4 and J usage is TRBJ1-1; 9 nucleotides align to TRBD1. The CDR3 is 16 amino acids. V lost 6 bases to trimming and J lost 4 bases; unmatched junction nucleotides: 12. For the CDR3, the DNA is TGTGCCAGCAGATTACAGGACAGGGGCATGATCACTGAAGCTTTCTTT. Translating gives CASRLQDRGMITEAFF.

In this sample, this clonotype turned up many times. The rearrangement uses TRBV5-6 and TRBJ2-5; weak D call: TRBD2 (5 bases). Germline CDR1 and CDR2: SGHDT and YYEEEE. The CDR3 runs to 12 residues. V shed 2 bases and J shed 12 bases, with 14 bases lying between them. This chain's CDR3 is CASSLNGMEEYF. The CDR3 DNA is TGTGCCAGCAGCTTAAACGGGATGGAAGAGTACTTC.

About this clonotype itself: This sequence may be a read error, since a much larger clone differs from it by one base. The chain combines TRBV28 with TRBJ1-5, with a weak D call TRBD1 (5 bases). The CDR3 loop spans 15 amino acids. Germline V gene sequence: CDR1 MDHEN, CDR2 SYDVKM. The V gene lost 5 bases and the J gene lost 9 bases, with 20 bases spanning the gap. The CDR3 DNA reads TGTGCCAGCAGTGAGAGGGGCGAGGTCCATCGGCCCCAGCATTTT. This translates into CASSERGEVHRPQHF.